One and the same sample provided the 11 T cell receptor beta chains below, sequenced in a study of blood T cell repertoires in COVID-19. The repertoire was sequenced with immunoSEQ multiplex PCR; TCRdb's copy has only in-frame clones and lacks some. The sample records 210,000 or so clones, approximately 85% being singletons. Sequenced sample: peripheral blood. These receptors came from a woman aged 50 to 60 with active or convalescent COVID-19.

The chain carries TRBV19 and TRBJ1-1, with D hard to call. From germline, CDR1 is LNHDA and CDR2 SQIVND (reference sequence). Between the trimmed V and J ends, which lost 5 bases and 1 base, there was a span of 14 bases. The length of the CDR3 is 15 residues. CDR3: CASSWASAGNTEAFF. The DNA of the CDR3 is TGTGCCAGTAGTTGGGCGTCGGCCGGGAACACTGAAGCTTTCTTT.

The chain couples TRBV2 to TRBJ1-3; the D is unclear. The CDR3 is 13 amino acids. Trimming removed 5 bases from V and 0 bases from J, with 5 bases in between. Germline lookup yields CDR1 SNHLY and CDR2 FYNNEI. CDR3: CASSPLSGNTIYF. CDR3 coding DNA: TGTGCCAGCAGTCCCCTCTCTGGAAACACCATATATTTT.

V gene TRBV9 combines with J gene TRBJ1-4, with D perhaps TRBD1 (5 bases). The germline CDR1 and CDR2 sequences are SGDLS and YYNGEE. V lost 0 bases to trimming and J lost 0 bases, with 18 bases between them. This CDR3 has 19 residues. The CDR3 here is CASSVAGGLGTSTNEKLFF. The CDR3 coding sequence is TGTGCCAGCAGCGTAGCCGGTGGCCTAGGGACTTCAACTAATGAAAAACTGTTTTTT.

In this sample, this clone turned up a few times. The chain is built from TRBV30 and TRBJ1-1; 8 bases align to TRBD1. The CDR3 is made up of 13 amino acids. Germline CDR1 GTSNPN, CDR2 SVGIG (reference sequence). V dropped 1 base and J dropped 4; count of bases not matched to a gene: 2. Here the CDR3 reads CAWSGDRSTEAFF. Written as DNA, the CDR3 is TGTGCCTGGAGTGGGGACAGGTCCACTGAAGCTTTCTTT. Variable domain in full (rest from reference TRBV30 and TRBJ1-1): SQTIHQWPATLVQPVGSPLSLECTVEGTSNPNLYWYRQAAGRGLQLLFYSVGIGQISSEVPQNLSASRPQDRQFILSSKKLLLSDSGFYLCAWSGDRSTEAFFGQGTRLTVV.

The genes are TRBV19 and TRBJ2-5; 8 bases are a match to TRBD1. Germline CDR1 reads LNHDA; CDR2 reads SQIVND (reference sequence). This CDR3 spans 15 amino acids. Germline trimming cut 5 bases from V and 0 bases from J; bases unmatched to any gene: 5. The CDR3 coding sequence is TGTGCCAGTAGTGTGACAGGGGCCTACCAAGAGACCCAGTACTTC. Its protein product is CASSVTGAYQETQYF.

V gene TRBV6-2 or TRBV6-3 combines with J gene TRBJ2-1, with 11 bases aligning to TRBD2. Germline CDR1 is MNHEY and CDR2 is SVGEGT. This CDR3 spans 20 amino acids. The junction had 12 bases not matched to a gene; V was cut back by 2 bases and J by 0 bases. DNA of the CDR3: TGTGCCAGCAGTTACGGTCCTAGCGGGGGGACCCTAAGCTCCTACAATGAGCAGTTCTTC. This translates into CASSYGPSGGTLSSYNEQFF.

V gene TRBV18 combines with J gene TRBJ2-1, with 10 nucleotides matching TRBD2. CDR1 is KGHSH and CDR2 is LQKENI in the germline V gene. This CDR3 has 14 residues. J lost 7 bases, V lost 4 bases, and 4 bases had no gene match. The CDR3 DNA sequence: TGTGCCAGCTCACAGAGTAGCGGGGGGAATGAGCAGTTCTTC. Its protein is CASSQSSGGNEQFF.

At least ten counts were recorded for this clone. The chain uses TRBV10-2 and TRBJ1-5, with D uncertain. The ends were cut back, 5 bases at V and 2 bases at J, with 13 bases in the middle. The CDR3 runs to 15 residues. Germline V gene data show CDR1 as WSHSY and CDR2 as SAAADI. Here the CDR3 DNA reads TGCGCCAGCAGTACGACCCTGAGGGGCAATCAGCCCCAGCATTTT. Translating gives CASSTTLRGNQPQHF.

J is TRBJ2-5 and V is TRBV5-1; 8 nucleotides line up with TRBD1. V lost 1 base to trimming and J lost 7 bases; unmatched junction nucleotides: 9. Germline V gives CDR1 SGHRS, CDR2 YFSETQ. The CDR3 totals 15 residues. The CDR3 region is CASSLYAGGRGTQYF. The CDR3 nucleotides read TGCGCCAGCAGCTTGTACGCAGGGGGCAGAGGGACCCAGTACTTC. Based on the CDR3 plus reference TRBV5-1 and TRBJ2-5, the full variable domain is KAGVTQTPRYLIKTRGQQVTLSCSPISGHRSVSWYQQTPGQGLQFLFEYFSETQRNKGNFPGRFSGRQFSNSRSEMNVSTLELGDSALYLCASSLYAGGRGTQYFGPGTRLLVL.

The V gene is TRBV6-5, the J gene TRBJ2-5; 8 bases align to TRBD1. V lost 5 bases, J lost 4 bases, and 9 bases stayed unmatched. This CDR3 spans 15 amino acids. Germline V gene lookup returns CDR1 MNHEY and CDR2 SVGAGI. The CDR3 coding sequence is TGTGCCAGCAGTAGCCCCGGGACAGGCGGAGAGACCCAGTACTTC. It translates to CASSSPGTGGETQYF.

CDR3 DNA: TGTGCCAGCAGCCAAGTTATGAACACTGAAGCTTTCTTT. This encodes CASSQVMNTEAFF. The rearrangement uses TRBV3-1 (or the pseudogene TRBV3-2) and TRBJ1-1; D uncertain. V dropped 1 base and J dropped 0 bases, with 3 bases sitting between them. The CDR3 is 13 residues long. Germline assignment: CDR1 LGHDT and CDR2 YNNKEL (reference sequence).